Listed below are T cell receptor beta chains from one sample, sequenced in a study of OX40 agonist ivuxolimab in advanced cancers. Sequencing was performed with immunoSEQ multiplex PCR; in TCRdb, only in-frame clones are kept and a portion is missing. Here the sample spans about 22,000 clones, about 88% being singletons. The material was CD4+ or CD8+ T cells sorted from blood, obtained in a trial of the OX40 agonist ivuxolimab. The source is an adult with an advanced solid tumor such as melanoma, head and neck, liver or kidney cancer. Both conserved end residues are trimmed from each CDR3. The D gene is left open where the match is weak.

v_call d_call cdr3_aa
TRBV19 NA ASSILATSSYEQY
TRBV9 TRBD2 ASSDRSGRGTDTQY
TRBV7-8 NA ASSPPAYEQY
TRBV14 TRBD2 ASSQEGLAGDTGELF
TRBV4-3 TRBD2 ASSQSPGGLAGAVQY
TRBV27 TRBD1 ASSLVPGQGVPEQY
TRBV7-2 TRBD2 ASSPSPLAGEQF
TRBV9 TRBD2 ASSQTSGSSYNEQF
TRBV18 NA ASSPEDTDTQY
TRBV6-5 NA ASSYSSTGNEAF
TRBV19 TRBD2 ASRTSGSYEQY
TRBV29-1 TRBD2 SVEGGLAGGLSYNEQF
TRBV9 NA ASSVGRGFSYEQY
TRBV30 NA AWYPGRYGYT
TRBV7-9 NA ASRRDLPTSYNEQF
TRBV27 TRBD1 ASSLGQNSYEQY
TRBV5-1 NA ASSMDFRNTIY
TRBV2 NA AIPEGPEAF
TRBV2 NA ASSERAGNGASSGNTIY
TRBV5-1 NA ASFPWPAAGTEQF
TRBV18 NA ASSPPGGGVINEQF
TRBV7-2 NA ASSTGHYLGPMNTEAF
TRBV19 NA ASSSRTNSYEQY
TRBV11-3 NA ASSLVGVNTDTQY
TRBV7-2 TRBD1 ASSLDYQDRRGAPLH
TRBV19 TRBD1 ASSVSQGAYEQY
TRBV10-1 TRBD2 ASSEAVAGQYNEQF
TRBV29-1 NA SVRDFANTGELF
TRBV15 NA ATSRRDSTNEQF
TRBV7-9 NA ASRGGGLDTEAF
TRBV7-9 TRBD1 ASSLPTGGNGYT
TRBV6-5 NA ASSSRGTNQPQH
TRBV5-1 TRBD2 ASSPLGTSGVTDTQY
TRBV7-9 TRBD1 ASSHPTGGDGYT
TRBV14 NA ASSARRGLRWSPLH
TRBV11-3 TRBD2 ASSLDPGLAGPLSLYEQY
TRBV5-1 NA ASSFLQGGYNEQF
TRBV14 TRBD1 ASSQEKSGGKYEQY
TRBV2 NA ASSDGPGTDTQY
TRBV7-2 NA ASSSPGRWGTEAF
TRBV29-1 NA SVEDPGLNTGELF
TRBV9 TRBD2 ASSPAGGRAKNIQY
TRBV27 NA ASSLGGLALDTQY
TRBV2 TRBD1 ASREGARTEAF
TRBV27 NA ASRGQNEKLF
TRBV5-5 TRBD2 ASSALMGLAGDEQY
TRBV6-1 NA ASSTGIEAF
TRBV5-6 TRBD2 ASSLASLAGYNEQF
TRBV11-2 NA ASSFPTLHNYGYT
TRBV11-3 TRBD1 ASSPTQGTNYGYT
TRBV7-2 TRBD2 ASSPRQTSGSYEQY
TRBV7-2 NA ASSSPPTGQETQY
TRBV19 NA ASSISGAEYNEQF
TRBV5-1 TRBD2 ASSFPTSEIDNEQF
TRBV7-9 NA ASSRTDQYEQY
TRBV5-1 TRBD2 ASSLLAGSREQY
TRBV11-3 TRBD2 ASSLDGAGGDNEQF
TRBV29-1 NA SVGGGYYNEQF
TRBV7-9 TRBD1 ASSVTLDRGYSF